The 22 T cell receptor beta chains below all came from one sample that was sequenced in a study of blood T cell repertoires in COVID-19. Only in-frame clones appear in the TCRdb table, and some are missing; sequencing was by immunoSEQ multiplex PCR. The table has 30,000 to 35,000 clones, approximately 87% seen once; the top ten hold 40% to 50%. Sequencing input: peripheral blood. These receptors were collected from a human donor in a cohort sampled during active COVID-19.

V is TRBV2 and J is TRBJ2-1, with D possibly TRBD2 on 7 matching bases. V lost 7 bases, J lost 3 bases, and 19 bases lay in between. The CDR3 has 16 residues. In germline, CDR1 is SNHLY, CDR2 FYNNEI. CDR3 in amino acids: CASTRWGGQRYNEQFF. The CDR3 DNA reads TGTGCCAGCACCCGGTGGGGGGGACAACGCTACAATGAGCAGTTCTTC. Drawing the rest from reference TRBV2 and TRBJ2-1, the complete variable domain is EPEVTQTPSHQVTQMGQEVILRCVPISNHLYFYWYRQILGQKVEFLVSFYNNEISEKSEIFDDQFSVERPDGSNFTLKIRSTKLEDSAMYFCASTRWGGQRYNEQFFGPGTRLTVL.

The J gene is TRBJ1-2, the V gene TRBV27; 7 nucleotides align to TRBD1. V shed 0 bases, J shed 6 bases, and the junction held 4 bases outside the gene matches. CDR1 is MNHEY and CDR2 is SMNVEV in the germline V gene (reference sequence). CDR3 length: 14 amino acids. CDR3 amino acids: CASSLSLRGHGYTF. The DNA of the CDR3 is TGTGCCAGCAGTTTATCGTTAAGGGGGCATGGCTACACCTTC.

The chain couples TRBV21-1 to TRBJ1-1; TRBD1 reflects the table's D call only, with no check against the DNA. TRBV21-1 represents a pseudogene. This CDR3 is built from 17 residues. The CDR3 DNA is TGTGCCAGCAGTCCACAGGGGGCGGTGGTCATGAACACTGAAGCTTTCTTT. Protein sequence: CASSPQGAVVMNTEAFF.

The chain has TRBV6-6 and TRBJ2-1, with 10 bases identical to TRBD2. V shed 9 bases, J shed 6 bases, and the junction held 8 bases outside the gene matches. The CDR3 totals 14 residues. Germline assignment: CDR1 MNHNY and CDR2 SVGAGI (reference sequence). Here the CDR3 reads CASRSGGAVNEQFF. The CDR3 nucleotides are TGTGCCAGTAGAAGCGGGGGGGCCGTCAATGAGCAGTTCTTC.

Only a few counts were recorded for this clone. The chain couples TRBV10-3 to TRBJ2-4; TRBD1 aligns across 7 bases. The CDR3 consists of 13 residues. The germline CDR1 and CDR2 sequences are ENHRY and SYGVKD. The V gene end was trimmed by 5 bases and the J gene end by 3 bases; junction bases not matched to a gene: 1. The CDR3 here is CAISTGDKNIQYF. The CDR3 nucleotides are TGTGCCATCAGTACAGGGGACAAAAACATTCAGTACTTC.

The V and J genes are TRBV18 and TRBJ2-7; 7 bases match TRBD1. V trimming: 0 bases; J trimming: 13 bases; junction bases outside the gene matches: 15. The germline V gene encodes CDR1 KGHSH and CDR2 LQKENI. This CDR3 region has 15 residues. The CDR3 here is CASSPPSTGPASKYF. CDR3 coding DNA: TGTGCCAGCTCACCACCATCGACAGGGCCGGCGAGCAAATACTTC.

V and J are TRBV7-2 and TRBJ1-2, with 9 bases lining up with TRBD1. Germline V gives CDR1 SGHTA, CDR2 FQGNSA. The ends lost 5 bases at V and 5 bases at J; junction bases unmatched: 12. CDR3 length: 16 amino acids. The CDR3 DNA follows: TGTGCCAGCAGCCCCAACGGACAGGGGCAGGGTTATGGCTACACCTTC. Its protein is CASSPNGQGQGYGYTF.

The rearrangement uses TRBV28 and TRBJ1-2, with a tentative D call TRBD1 (6 bases). Trimming took off 2 bases at V and 2 bases at J, with 6 bases between the two ends. Germline CDR1 MDHEN, CDR2 SYDVKM. This CDR3 comprises 13 residues. In DNA form, the CDR3 reads TGTGCCAGCAGTTTAGGACAGAACTATGGCTACACCTTC. The encoded protein is CASSLGQNYGYTF.

The genes are TRBV7-9 and TRBJ1-4; maybe TRBD1 (6 bases). V lost 5 bases and J 0 bases, leaving 7 bases between the germline ends. This CDR3 is 14 amino acids long. The germline CDR1 and CDR2 sequences are SEHNR and FQNEAQ (reference sequence). CDR3 DNA sequence: TGTGCCAGCAGCACAGGGTCAACTAATGAAAAACTGTTTTTT. This encodes CASSTGSTNEKLFF.

This chain joins TRBV24-1 and TRBJ2-3; TRBD2 agrees at 8 bases. This CDR3 contains 18 residues. Unmatched junction bases numbered 13, after V lost 3 bases and J lost 3 bases. CDR1 and CDR2 (germline): KGHDR, SFDVKD. The DNA for the CDR3 is TGTGCCACCAGTGATCCCCTCCCGGCGGGGGGAGGTACAGATACGCAGTATTTT. Translation: CATSDPLPAGGGTDTQYF.

This clone has only one observation. The chain links TRBV5-1 to TRBJ1-2; a weak D match, TRBD1 (5 bases). The CDR3 has 13 residues. Germline assignment: CDR1 SGHRS and CDR2 YFSETQ. Trimming took 4 bases from V and 5 from J, leaving 12 bases between them. The CDR3 protein is CASSRGLSYGYTF. DNA for the CDR3: TGCGCCAGCAGCAGGGGACTGTCTTATGGCTACACCTTC.

The rearrangement uses TRBV5-1 and TRBJ2-7; D is ambiguous. CDR3 length: 12 amino acids. The germline V and J ends were trimmed by 4 bases and 4 bases, with 9 bases remaining between them. Germline-derived CDR1 and CDR2 are SGHRS and YFSETQ. In nucleotides, the CDR3 is TGCGCCAGCAGCCTGGAATCTTACGAGCAGTACTTC. It encodes CASSLESYEQYF.

V and J are TRBV7-2 and TRBJ2-2; 8 nucleotides match TRBD1. In germline, CDR1 is SGHTA, CDR2 FQGNSA. J lost 8 bases, V lost 4 bases, and 3 bases had no gene match. The CDR3 totals 13 residues. This CDR3 is CASSSQGAGELFF. CDR3 DNA: TGTGCCAGCAGCTCCCAGGGGGCGGGGGAGCTGTTTTTT.

This clone was seen only once. The chain links TRBV5-1 to TRBJ2-6, with 9 bases identical to TRBD1. V was pared by 4 bases and J by 3 bases, with 5 bases of the junction left unmatched. Germline lookup yields CDR1 SGHRS and CDR2 YFSETQ. The length of the CDR3 is 16 residues. CDR3 in amino acids: CASSAGQGFGANVLTF. In nucleotides, the CDR3 is TGCGCCAGCAGCGCCGGACAGGGGTTTGGGGCCAACGTCCTGACTTTC.

CDR3 sequence: CTSSQEGAGGRHEQFF. The DNA of the CDR3 is TGCACCAGCAGCCAAGAAGGAGCGGGGGGGCGTCATGAGCAGTTCTTC. V usage is TRBV1 and J usage is TRBJ2-1; the table calls TRBD2, which could not be checked here. TRBV1 is described as a pseudogene. CDR3 length equals 16 residues.

The V and J genes are TRBV5-8 and TRBJ2-3; D is possibly TRBD1 (5 bases). CDR1 and CDR2 (germline): SGHTS, YDEGEE. This CDR3 region has 14 residues. V was pared by 1 base and J by 2 bases, with 8 bases between. This CDR3 is CASSLTGYTDTQYF. The CDR3 nucleotides read TGTGCCAGCAGCTTGACAGGATACACAGATACGCAGTATTTT.

The chain combines TRBV7-2 with TRBJ2-6; D may be TRBD2 (5 bases). CDR3 size: 13 residues. Germline CDR1 SGHTA, CDR2 FQGNSA. With 11 bases removed from V and 1 base from J, the gap between germline ends came to 9 bases. CDR3 nucleotides: TGTGCCCTGCGGGCATCTGGGGCCAACGTCCTGACTTTC. Translated: CALRASGANVLTF.

The CDR3 DNA is TGTGCCAGCAGTTTAGGAGGGAATCCTCCAGATGGCTACACCTTC. Residues: CASSLGGNPPDGYTF. The chain couples TRBV28 to TRBJ1-2, with no clear D. CDR1 is MDHEN and CDR2 is SYDVKM in the germline V gene. V was cut by 2 bases and J by 6 bases, with 16 bases left in between. CDR3 length: 15 residues.

The chain joins TRBV2 to TRBJ2-3; D may be TRBD1 (6 bases). The germline V gene has CDR1 SNHLY and CDR2 FYNNEI. This CDR3 has 15 amino acids. Trimming left V 7 bases short and J 0 bases short, with 14 bases between. The CDR3 region has the DNA TGTGCCAGCAAAGTTCGGGGACAAAGCACAGATACGCAGTATTTT. This translates into CASKVRGQSTDTQYF.

The chain couples TRBV7-2 to TRBJ1-4; D gene ambiguous. CDR3 length equals 17 residues. The germline gives CDR1 SGHTA, CDR2 FQGNSA. V lost 5 bases to trimming and J lost 3 bases, with 19 bases between them. The CDR3 loop reads CASSPGRGYGPNEKLFF. DNA for the CDR3: TGTGCCAGCAGCCCCGGTAGAGGGTACGGACCTAATGAAAAACTGTTTTTT.

The chain uses TRBV29-1 and TRBJ2-7; weak D call: TRBD1 (5 bases). Germline-derived CDR1 and CDR2 are SQVTM and ANQGSEA. The CDR3 is made up of 13 amino acids. Trimming cost V 6 bases and J 1 base, with 13 bases left between them. The CDR3: CSVDTGSSYEQYF. Written as DNA, the CDR3 is TGCAGCGTCGACACAGGATCGTCCTACGAGCAGTACTTC.

The chain has TRBV4-1 and TRBJ2-2; D unresolved. Germline V gene data show CDR1 as MGHRA and CDR2 as YSYEKL. The CDR3 totals 11 residues. Deletions cut 1 base from V and 8 bases from J, with 2 bases between. CDR3 sequence: CASSQAGELFF. The CDR3 nucleotides are TGCGCCAGCAGCCAAGCTGGGGAGCTGTTTTTT.